Listed below are T cell receptor beta chains from one sample, sequenced in a study of blood T cell repertoires in COVID-19. Method: immunoSEQ multiplex PCR; TCRdb's copy keeps in-frame clones and lacks some. The sample has tens of thousands of clones, approximately 80% seen once. Specimen: peripheral blood. These receptor sequences come from a middle-aged man with COVID-19, enrolled during active disease. Both conserved end residues are part of each CDR3. The D gene is left open where the match is weak. Size values are once, few and many counts, or a class for expanded clones, and some rows have none.

V	D	J	size	CDR3	DNA
TRBV18	TRBD1	TRBJ1-5	-	CASSRTGDQPQHF	TGTGCCAGCTCACGGACAGGGGATCAGCCCCAGCATTTT
TRBV11-2	TRBD1	TRBJ2-6	-	CASNPMGQGTGANVLTF	TGTGCCAGCAACCCAATGGGACAGGGAACTGGGGCCAACGTCCTGACTTTC
TRBV9	TRBD2	TRBJ2-2	-	CASSVGLAGGPHTGELFF	TGTGCCAGCAGCGTAGGGCTAGCGGGAGGGCCCCACACCGGGGAGCTGTTTTTT
TRBV29-1	-	TRBJ2-1	once	CSVEEGRGNEQFF	TGCAGCGTTGAAGAGGGCCGGGGTAATGAGCAGTTCTTC
TRBV11-3	-	TRBJ2-3	-	CASSATGQSTDTQYF	TGTGCCAGCAGCGCAACCGGACAGAGCACAGATACGCAGTATTTT
TRBV28	-	TRBJ2-1	-	CASSPGTSRFGEQFF	TGTGCCAGCAGTCCCGGTACTAGCCGATTCGGTGAGCAGTTCTTC
TRBV4-3	TRBD2	TRBJ2-3	-	CASSQEVSGRADTQYF	TGCGCCAGCAGCCAAGAAGTGAGCGGGAGAGCAGATACGCAGTATTTT
TRBV6-4	-	TRBJ2-4	-	CASSPGRGTKNIQYF	TGTGCCAGCAGTCCCGGCAGGGGAACCAAAAACATTCAGTACTTC
TRBV18	TRBD1	TRBJ2-2	-	CATGERSGELFF	TGTGCTACAGGGGAACGGAGCGGGGAGCTGTTTTTT
TRBV18	-	TRBJ1-1	-	CASSPSLGGAEAFF	TGTGCCAGCTCACCAAGCTTGGGCGGGGCTGAAGCTTTCTTT
TRBV12-3/TRBV12-4	-	TRBJ1-1	-	CASSLLGAGEAFF	TGTGCCAGCAGTTTACTGGGGGCTGGTGAAGCTTTCTTT